The present TCR beta chain was sequenced within a study of shared clonotypes between healthy human individuals. General study findings and limits: Large depth notwithstanding, sorted-subset sequencing proved incomplete by rarefaction. Against clonotypes common to all four donors, non-shared ones had lower generation probabilities. Only a few donors were included, so the genetic and exposure-history diversity represented was limited.

In this sample, this clone turned up once. Its antigen is not known. Other nucleotide sequences from this sample produce the same CDR3. Deletions cut 5 bases from V and 4 bases from J, with 9 bases between. CDR3 size: 13 residues. Germline V gene lookup returns CDR1 SNHLY and CDR2 FYNNEI. Profiled with immunoSEQ multiplex PCR; TCRdb holds only in-frame clones, not every one. The sample holds about a million clones, 65% to 80% seen once. Material for sequencing was memory CD4+ T cells sorted from blood. Documented subset: CD45RA-negative fraction. V is TRBV2 and J is TRBJ1-5; D might be TRBD1 (6 bases). This TCR came from a young man in good health. The CDR3 spells CASSRTENQPQHF. DNA for the CDR3: TGTGCCAGCAGTAGGACAGAGAATCAGCCCCAGCATTTT. Full variable domain (remainder filled in from reference TRBV2 and TRBJ1-5): EPEVTQTPSHQVTQMGQEVILRCVPISNHLYFYWYRQILGQKVEFLVSFYNNEISEKSEIFDDQFSVERPDGSNFTLKIRSTKLEDSAMYFCASSRTENQPQHFGDGTRLSIL.